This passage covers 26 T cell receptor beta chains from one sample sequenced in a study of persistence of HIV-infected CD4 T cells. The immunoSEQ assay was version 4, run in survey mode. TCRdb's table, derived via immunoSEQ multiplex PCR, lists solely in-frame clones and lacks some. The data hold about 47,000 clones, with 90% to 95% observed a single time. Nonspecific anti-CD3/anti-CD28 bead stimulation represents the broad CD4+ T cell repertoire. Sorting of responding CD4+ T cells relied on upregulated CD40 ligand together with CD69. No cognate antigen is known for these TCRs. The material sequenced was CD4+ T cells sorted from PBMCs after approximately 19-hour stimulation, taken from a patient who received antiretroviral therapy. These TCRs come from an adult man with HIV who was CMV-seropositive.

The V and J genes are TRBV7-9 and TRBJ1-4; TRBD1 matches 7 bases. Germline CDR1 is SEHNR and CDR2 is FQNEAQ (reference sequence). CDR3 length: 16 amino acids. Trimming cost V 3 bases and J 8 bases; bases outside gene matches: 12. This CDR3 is CASSFDRVGVGEKLFF. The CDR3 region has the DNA TGTGCCAGCAGCTTCGACAGGGTGGGGGTTGGGGAAAAACTGTTTTTT. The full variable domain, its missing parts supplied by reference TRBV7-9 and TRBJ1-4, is DTGVSQNPRHKITKRGQNVTFRCDPISEHNRLYWYRQTLGQGPEFLTYFQNEAQLEKSRLLSDRFSAERPKGSFSTLEIQRTEQGDSAMYLCASSFDRVGVGEKLFFGSGTQLSVL.

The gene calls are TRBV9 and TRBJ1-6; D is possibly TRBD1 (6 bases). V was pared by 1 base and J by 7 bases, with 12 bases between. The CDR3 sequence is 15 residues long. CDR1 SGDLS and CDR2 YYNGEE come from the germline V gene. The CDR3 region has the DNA TGTGCCAGCAGCGTAATAACAGGGTGGAATTCACCCCTCCACTTT. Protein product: CASSVITGWNSPLHF.

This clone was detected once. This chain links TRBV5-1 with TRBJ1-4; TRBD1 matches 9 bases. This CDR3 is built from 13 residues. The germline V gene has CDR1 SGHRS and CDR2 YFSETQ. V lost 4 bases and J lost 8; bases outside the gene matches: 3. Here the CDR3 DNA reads TGCGCCAGCAGCCGGGACAGGGTCGAAAAACTGTTTTTT. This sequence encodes CASSRDRVEKLFF.

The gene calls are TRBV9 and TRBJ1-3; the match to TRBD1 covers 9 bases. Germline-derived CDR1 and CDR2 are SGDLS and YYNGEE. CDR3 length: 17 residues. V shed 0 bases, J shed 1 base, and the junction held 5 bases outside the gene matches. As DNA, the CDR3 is TGTGCCAGCAGCGTAGTACAGGGGGCGCTTTCTGGAAACACCATATATTTT. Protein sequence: CASSVVQGALSGNTIYF.

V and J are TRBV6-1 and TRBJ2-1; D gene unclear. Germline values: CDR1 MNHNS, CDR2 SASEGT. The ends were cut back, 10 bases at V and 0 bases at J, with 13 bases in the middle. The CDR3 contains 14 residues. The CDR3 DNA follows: TGTGCCACCAACGTGGAGAGCTCCTACAATGAGCAGTTCTTC. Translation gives CATNVESSYNEQFF.

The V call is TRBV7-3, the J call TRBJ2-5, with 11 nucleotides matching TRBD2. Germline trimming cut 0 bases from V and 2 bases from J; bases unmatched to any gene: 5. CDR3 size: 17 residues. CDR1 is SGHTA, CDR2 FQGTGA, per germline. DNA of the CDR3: TGTGCCAGCAGCTTAACGTCCGCTAGCGGGGGGCAAGAGACCCAGTACTTC. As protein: CASSLTSASGGQETQYF. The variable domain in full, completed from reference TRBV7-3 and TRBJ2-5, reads GAGVSQTPSNKVTEKGKYVELRCDPISGHTALYWYRQSLGQGPEFLIYFQGTGAADDSGLPNDRFFAVRPEGSVSTLKIQRTERGDSAVYLCASSLTSASGGQETQYFGPGTRLLVL.

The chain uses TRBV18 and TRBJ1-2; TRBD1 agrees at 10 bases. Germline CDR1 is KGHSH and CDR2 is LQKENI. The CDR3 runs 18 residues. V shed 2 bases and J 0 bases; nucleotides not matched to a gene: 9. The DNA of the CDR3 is TGTGCCAGCTCACCATTTTCCGGGACAGGGGAATCTAACTATGGCTACACCTTC. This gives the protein CASSPFSGTGESNYGYTF.

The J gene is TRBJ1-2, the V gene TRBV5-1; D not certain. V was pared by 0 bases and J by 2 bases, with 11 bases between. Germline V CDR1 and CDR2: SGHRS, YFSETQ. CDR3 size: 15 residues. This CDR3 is CASSLADVRNYGYTF. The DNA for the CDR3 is TGCGCCAGCAGCTTGGCGGACGTAAGGAACTATGGCTACACCTTC.

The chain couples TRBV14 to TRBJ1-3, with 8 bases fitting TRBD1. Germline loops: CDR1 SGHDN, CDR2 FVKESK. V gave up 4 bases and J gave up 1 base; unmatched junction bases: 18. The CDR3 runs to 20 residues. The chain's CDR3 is CASSPMPGQDPFRSGNTIYF. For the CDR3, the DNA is TGTGCCAGCAGCCCTATGCCGGGACAGGATCCTTTTCGGTCTGGAAACACCATATATTTT.

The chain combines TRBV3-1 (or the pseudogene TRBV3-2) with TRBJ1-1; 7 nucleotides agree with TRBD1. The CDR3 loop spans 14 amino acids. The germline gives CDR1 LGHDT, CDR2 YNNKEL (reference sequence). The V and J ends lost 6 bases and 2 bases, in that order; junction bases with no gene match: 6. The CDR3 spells CASRDRVVNTEAFF. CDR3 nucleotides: TGTGCCAGCAGAGACAGGGTTGTTAACACTGAAGCTTTCTTT.

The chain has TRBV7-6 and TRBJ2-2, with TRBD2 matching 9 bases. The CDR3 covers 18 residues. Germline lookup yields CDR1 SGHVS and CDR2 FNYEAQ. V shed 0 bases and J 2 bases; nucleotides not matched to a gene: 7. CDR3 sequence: CASSLAPAGGTNTGELFF. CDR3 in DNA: TGTGCCAGCAGCTTAGCCCCCGCGGGGGGGACAAACACCGGGGAGCTGTTTTTT.

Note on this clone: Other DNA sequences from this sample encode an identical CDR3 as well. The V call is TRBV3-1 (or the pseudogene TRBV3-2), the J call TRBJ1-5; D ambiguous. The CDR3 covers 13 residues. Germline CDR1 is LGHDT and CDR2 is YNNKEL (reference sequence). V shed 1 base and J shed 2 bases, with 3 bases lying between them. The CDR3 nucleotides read TGTGCCAGCAGCCAAGGTGGCAATCAGCCCCAGCATTTT. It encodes CASSQGGNQPQHF.

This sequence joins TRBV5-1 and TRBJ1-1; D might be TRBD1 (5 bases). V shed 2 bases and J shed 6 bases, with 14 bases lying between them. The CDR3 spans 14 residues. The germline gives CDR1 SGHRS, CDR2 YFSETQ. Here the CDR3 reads CASSFQGRGAEAFF. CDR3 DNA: TGCGCCAGCAGCTTCCAGGGAAGAGGAGCTGAAGCTTTCTTT.

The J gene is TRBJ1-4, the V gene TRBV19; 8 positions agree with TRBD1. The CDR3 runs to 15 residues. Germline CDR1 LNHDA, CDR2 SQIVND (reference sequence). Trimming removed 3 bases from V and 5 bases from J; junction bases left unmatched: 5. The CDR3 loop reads CASSISGTGNEKLFF. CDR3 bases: TGTGCCAGTAGTATCTCCGGGACAGGCAATGAAAAACTGTTTTTT.

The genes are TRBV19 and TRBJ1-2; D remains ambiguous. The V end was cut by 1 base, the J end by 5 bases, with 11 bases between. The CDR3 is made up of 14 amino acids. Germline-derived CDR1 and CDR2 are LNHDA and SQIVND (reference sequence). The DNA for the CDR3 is TGTGCCAGTAGTATAGGAGCAGGTTCATATGGCTACACCTTC. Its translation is CASSIGAGSYGYTF.

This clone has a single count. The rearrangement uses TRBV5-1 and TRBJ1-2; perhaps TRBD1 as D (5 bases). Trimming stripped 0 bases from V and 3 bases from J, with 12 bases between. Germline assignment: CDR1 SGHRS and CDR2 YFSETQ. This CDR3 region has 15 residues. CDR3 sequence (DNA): TGCGCCAGCAGCTTGGGAGGGGAAAGGGACTATGGCTACACCTTC. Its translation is CASSLGGERDYGYTF.

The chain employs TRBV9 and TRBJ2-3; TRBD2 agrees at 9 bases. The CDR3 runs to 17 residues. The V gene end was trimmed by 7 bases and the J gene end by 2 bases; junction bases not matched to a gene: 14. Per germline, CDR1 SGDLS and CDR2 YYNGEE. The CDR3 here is CASSLGGSGGLTDTQYF. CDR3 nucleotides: TGTGCCAGCTCCTTAGGGGGTAGCGGGGGACTCACAGATACGCAGTATTTT.

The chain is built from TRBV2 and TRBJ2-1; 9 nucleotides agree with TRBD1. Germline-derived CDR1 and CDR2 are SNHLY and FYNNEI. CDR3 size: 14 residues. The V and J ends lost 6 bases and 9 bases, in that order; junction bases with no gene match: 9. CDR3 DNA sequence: TGTGCCAGCAGATACGGACAGGGGCTTGGTGAGCAGTTCTTC. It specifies CASRYGQGLGEQFF.

CDR3 nucleotide sequence: TGTGCCAGCAGCTTCCAAACACCACCAGATACGCAGTATTTT. This codes for CASSFQTPPDTQYF. The rearrangement joins TRBV7-3 to TRBJ2-3; no clear D gene. CDR1 is SGHTA, CDR2 FQGTGA, per germline. CDR3 length equals 14 residues. V was clipped by 3 bases and J by 4 bases, with 11 bases between them.

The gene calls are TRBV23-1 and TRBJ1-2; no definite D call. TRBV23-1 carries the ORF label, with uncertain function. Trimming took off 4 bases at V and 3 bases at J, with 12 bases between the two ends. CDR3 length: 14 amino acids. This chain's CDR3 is CASSPRTWDYGYTF. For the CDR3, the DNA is TGCGCCAGCAGTCCTAGGACGTGGGACTATGGCTACACCTTC.

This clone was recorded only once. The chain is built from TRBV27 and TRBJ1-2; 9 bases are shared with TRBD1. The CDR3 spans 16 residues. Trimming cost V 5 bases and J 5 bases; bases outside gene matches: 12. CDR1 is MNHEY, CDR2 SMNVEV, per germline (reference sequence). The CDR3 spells CASSRIQGAGWYGYTF. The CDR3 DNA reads TGTGCCAGCAGTAGAATACAGGGGGCTGGGTGGTATGGCTACACCTTC.

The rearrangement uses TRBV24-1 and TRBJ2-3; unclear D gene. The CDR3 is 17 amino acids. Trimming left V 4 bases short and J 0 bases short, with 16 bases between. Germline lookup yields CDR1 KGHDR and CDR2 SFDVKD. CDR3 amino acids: CATSDVLRDESTDTQYF. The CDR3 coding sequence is TGTGCCACCAGTGACGTACTCCGAGATGAGAGCACAGATACGCAGTATTTT.

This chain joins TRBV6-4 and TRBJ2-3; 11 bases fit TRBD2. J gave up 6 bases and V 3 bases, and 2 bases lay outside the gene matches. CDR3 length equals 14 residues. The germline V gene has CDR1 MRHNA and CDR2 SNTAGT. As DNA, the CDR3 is TGTGCCAGCAGTGAGGCTAGCGGGGGGGATACGCAGTATTTT. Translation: CASSEASGGDTQYF.

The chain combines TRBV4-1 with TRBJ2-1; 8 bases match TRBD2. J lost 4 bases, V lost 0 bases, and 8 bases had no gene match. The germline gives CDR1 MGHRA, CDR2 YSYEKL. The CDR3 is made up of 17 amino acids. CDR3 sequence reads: CASSQDFSGAPYNEQFF. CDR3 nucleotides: TGCGCCAGCAGCCAAGACTTTAGCGGGGCTCCTTACAATGAGCAGTTCTTC.

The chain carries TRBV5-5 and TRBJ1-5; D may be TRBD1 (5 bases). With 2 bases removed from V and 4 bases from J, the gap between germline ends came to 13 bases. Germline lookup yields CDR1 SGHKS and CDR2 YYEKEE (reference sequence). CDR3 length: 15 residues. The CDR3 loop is CASSFNPGSNQPQHF. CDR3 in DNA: TGTGCCAGCAGCTTTAATCCAGGGTCGAATCAGCCCCAGCATTTT. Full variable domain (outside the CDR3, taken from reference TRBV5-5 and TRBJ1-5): DAGVTQSPTHLIKTRGQQVTLRCSPISGHKSVSWYQQVLGQGPQFIFQYYEKEERGRGNFPDRFSARQFPNYSSELNVNALLLGDSALYLCASSFNPGSNQPQHFGDGTRLSIL.

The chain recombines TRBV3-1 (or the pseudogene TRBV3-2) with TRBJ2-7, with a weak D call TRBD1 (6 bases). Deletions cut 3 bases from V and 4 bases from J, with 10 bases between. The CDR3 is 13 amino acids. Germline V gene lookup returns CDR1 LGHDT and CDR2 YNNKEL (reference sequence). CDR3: CASSQVTGYEQYF. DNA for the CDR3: TGTGCCAGCAGCCAGGTTACAGGGTACGAGCAGTACTTC.